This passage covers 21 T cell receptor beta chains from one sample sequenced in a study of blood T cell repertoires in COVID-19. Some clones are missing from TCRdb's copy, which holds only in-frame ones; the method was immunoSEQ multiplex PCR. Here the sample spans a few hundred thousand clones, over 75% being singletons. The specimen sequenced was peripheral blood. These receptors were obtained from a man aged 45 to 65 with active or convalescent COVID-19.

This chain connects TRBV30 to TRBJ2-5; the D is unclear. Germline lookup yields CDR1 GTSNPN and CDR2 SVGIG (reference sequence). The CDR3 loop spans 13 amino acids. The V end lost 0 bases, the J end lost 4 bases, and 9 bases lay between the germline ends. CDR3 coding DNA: TGTGCCTGGAGTGTGGGCAGGCGAGAGACCCAGTACTTC. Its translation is CAWSVGRRETQYF.

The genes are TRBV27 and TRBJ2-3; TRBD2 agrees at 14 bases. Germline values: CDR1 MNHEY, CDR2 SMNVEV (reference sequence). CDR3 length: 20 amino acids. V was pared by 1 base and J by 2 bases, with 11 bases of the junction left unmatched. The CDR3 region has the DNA TGTGCCAGCAGTTTATTTTACCCCGGGACTAGCGGGAGTATCACAGATACGCAGTATTTT. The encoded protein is CASSLFYPGTSGSITDTQYF.

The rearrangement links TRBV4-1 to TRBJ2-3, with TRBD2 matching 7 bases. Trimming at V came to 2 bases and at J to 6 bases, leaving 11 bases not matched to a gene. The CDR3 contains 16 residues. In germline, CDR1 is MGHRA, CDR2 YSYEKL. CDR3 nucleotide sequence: TGCGCCAGCAGCCAATCCCCTAGCGGCCTCGGGGATACGCAGTATTTT. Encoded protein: CASSQSPSGLGDTQYF.

CDR3 nucleotide sequence: TGCGCCAGCAGCTTGTGGGGGGACGTCACCGGGGAGCTGTTTTTT. This gives the protein CASSLWGDVTGELFF. The rearrangement joins TRBV5-1 to TRBJ2-2, with TRBD2 as a possible D gene (6 bases). Germline V gene lookup returns CDR1 SGHRS and CDR2 YFSETQ. V lost 1 base and J lost 4, with 11 bases in between. The CDR3 sequence is 15 residues long.

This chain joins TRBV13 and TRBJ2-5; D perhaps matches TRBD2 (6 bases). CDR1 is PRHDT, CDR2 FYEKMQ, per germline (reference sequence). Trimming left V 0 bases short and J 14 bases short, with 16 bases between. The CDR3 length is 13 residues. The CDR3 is CASSLGGLSTLYF. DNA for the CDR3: TGTGCCAGCAGCTTAGGGGGACTGTCTACTCTCTACTTC.

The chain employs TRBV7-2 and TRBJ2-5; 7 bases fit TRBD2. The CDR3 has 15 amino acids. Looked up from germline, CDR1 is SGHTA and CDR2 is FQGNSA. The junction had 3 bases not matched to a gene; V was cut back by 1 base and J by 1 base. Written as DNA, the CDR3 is TGTGCCAGCAGCTTAGGGGGACTACTCCAAGAGACCCAGTACTTC. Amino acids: CASSLGGLLQETQYF.

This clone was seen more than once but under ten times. The CDR3 sequence: CASSAGGTSFSPLHF. In DNA form, the CDR3 reads TGTGCCAGCAGCGCAGGGGGCACGTCCTTTTCACCCCTCCACTTT. The chain combines TRBV3-1 (or the pseudogene TRBV3-2) with TRBJ1-6; 8 nucleotides line up with TRBD1. This CDR3 comprises 15 residues. The V gene end was trimmed by 5 bases and the J gene end by 9 bases; junction bases not matched to a gene: 9. CDR1 and CDR2 (germline): LGHDT, YNNKEL (reference sequence).

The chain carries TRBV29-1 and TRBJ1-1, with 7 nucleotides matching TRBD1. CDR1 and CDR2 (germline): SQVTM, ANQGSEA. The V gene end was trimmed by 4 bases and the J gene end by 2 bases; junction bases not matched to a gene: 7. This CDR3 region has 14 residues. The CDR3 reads CSVGDSLQNTEAFF. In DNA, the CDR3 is TGCAGCGTTGGGGACAGTCTTCAAAACACTGAAGCTTTCTTT.

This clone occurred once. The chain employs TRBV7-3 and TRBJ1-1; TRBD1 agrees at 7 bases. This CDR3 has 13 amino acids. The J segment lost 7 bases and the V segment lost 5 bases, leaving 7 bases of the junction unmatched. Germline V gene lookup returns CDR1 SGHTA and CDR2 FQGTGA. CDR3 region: CASSAQGTGEAFF. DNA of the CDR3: TGTGCCAGCAGCGCACAGGGGACGGGTGAAGCTTTCTTT.

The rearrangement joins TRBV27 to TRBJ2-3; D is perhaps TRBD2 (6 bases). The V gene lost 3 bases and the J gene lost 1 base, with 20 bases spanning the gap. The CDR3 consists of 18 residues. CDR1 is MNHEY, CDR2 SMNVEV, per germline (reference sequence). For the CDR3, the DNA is TGTGCCAGCAGTTTGGAGGGCGTTGGTCGAGAGGGCACAGATACGCAGTATTTT. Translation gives CASSLEGVGREGTDTQYF.

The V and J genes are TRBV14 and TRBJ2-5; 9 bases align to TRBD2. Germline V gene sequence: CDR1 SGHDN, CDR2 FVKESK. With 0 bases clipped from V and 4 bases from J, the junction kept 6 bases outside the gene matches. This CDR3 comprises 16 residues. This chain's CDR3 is CASSQDGLAGRETQYF. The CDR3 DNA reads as TGTGCCAGCAGCCAAGATGGCCTAGCGGGACGAGAGACCCAGTACTTC.

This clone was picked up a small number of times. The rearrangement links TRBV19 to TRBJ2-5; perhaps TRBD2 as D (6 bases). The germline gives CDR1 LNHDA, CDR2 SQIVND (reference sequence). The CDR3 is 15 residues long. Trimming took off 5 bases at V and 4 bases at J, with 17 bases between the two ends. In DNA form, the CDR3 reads TGTGCCAGTAGTGGAGGACTAAGCGCACTAGAGACCCAGTACTTC. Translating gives CASSGGLSALETQYF.

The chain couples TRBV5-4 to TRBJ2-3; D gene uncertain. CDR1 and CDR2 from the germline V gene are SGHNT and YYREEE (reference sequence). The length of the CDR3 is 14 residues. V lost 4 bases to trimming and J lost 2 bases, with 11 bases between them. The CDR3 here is CASSQKTYTDTQYF. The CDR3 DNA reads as TGTGCCAGCAGCCAAAAGACTTACACAGATACGCAGTATTTT.

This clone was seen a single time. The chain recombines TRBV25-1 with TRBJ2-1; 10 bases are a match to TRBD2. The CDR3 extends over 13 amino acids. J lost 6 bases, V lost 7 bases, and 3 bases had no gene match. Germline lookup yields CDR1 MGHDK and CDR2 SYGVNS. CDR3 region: CASTSGGGNEQFF. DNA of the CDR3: TGTGCCAGCACCAGCGGGGGGGGCAATGAGCAGTTCTTC.

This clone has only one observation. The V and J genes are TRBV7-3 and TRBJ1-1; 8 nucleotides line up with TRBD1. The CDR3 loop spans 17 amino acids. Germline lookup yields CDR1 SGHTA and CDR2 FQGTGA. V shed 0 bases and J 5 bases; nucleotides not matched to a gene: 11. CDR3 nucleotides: TGTGCCAGCAGCTTAACCCCCAGGGGGCGGGGGAGTACTGAAGCTTTCTTT. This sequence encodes CASSLTPRGRGSTEAFF. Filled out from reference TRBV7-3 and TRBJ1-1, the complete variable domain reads GAGVSQTPSNKVTEKGKYVELRCDPISGHTALYWYRQSLGQGPEFLIYFQGTGAADDSGLPNDRFFAVRPEGSVSTLKIQRTERGDSAVYLCASSLTPRGRGSTEAFFGQGTRLTVV.

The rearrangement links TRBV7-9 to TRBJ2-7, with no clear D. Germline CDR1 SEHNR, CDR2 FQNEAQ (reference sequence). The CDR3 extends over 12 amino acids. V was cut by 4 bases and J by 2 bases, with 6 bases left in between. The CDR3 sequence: CASSSQAYEQYF. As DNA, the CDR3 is TGTGCCAGCAGCTCCCAGGCCTACGAGCAGTACTTC.

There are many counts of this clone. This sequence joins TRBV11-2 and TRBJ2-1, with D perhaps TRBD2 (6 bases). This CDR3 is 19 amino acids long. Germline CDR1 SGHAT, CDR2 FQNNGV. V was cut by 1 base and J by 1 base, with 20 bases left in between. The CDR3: CASSLGDLGLEASYNEQFF. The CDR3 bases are TGTGCCAGCAGCTTAGGGGACTTGGGCTTAGAAGCTTCCTACAATGAGCAGTTCTTC.

The CDR3 DNA is TGTGCCAGCAGAACGGACGCGAGCGGCTCTGGGGCCAACGTCCTGACTTTC. This sequence encodes CASRTDASGSGANVLTF. This sequence joins TRBV18 and TRBJ2-6, with a possible D match to TRBD2 (5 bases). The V and J ends lost 8 bases and 0 bases respectively, with 17 bases between them. The CDR3 consists of 17 residues. CDR1 is KGHSH and CDR2 is LQKENI in the germline V gene.

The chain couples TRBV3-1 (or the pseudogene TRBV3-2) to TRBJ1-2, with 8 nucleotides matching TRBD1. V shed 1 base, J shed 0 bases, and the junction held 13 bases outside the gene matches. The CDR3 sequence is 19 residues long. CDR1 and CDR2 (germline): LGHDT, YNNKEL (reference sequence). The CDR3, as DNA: TGTGCCAGCAGCCAAGCCGGACAGGGTTTCGTGAAGGCTAACTATGGCTACACCTTC. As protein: CASSQAGQGFVKANYGYTF.

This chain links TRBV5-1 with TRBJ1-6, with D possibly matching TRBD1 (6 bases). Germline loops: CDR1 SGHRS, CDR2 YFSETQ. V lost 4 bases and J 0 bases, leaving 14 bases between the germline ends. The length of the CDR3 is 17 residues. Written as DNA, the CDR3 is TGCGCCAGCAGCACAGCGACACAGGGCTCCTATAATTCACCCCTCCACTTT. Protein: CASSTATQGSYNSPLHF.

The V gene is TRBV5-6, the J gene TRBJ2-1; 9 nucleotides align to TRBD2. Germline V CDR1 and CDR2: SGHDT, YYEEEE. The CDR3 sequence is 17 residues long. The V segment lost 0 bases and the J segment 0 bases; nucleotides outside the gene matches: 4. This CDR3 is CASSLAFSGSSYNEQFF. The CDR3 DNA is TGTGCCAGCAGCTTGGCCTTTAGCGGGAGCTCCTACAATGAGCAGTTCTTC.